This T cell receptor (beta chain) was sequenced for a study of beta chain features in type 1 diabetes. The study, taken as a whole, reports: Across patients, naive, central memory and Treg TCRB repertoires exhibited apparently greater similarity than was observed across healthy donors. Researchers caution that PCR might favor shorter templates, equally among patients and controls.

Every single donor gave one heparinised blood draw, and these averaged roughly 120 mL. Expressed TCRB transcripts were sequenced after all isolated RNA was converted to cDNA. Profiling relied on immunoSEQ multiplex PCR, and the TCRdb table lists in-frame clones only, not all of them. The profile covers under 800,000 clones, with roughly a sixth appearing a single time and approximately 0.093% taken by the ten largest. This clone was detected a few times. Its matching antigen is unknown. CDR3 length: 16 residues. Germline V gene lookup returns CDR1 SGHTA and CDR2 FQGNSA. V was clipped by 1 base and J by 1 base, with 11 bases between them.

V and J are TRBV7-2 and TRBJ1-5; no firm D call. Source material: naive CD4+ T cells from blood. The clonotype originates from a man between 18 and 35 years old in good health. The CDR3: CASSLELARSNQPQHF. The CDR3 DNA sequence: TGTGCCAGCAGCTTAGAGTTGGCCAGAAGCAATCAGCCCCAGCATTTT.